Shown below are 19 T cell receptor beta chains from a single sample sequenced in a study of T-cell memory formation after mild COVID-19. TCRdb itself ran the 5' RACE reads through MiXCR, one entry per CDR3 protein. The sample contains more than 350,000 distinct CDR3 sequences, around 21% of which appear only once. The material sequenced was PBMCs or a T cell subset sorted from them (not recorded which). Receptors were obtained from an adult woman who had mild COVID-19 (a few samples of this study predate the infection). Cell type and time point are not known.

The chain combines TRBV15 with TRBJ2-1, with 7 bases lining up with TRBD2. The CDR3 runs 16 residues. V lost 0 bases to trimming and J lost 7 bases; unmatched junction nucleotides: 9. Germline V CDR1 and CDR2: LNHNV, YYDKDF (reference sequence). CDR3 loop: CATSRDPRERINEQFF. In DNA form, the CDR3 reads TGTGCCACCAGCAGAGATCCGCGGGAGCGCATAAATGAGCAGTTCTTC.

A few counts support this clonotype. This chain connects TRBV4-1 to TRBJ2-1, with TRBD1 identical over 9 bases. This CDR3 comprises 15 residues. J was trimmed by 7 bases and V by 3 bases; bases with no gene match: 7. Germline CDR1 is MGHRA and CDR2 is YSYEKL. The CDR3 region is CASSHTGQGNNEQFF. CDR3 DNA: TGCGCCAGCAGCCATACGGGACAGGGCAATAATGAGCAGTTCTTC.

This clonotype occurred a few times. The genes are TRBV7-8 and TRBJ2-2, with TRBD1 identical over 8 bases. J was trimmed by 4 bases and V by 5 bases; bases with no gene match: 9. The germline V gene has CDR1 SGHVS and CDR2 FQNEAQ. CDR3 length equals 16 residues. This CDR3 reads CASSPYGQGATGELFF. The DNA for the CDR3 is TGTGCCAGCAGCCCTTATGGACAGGGTGCCACCGGGGAGCTGTTTTTT.

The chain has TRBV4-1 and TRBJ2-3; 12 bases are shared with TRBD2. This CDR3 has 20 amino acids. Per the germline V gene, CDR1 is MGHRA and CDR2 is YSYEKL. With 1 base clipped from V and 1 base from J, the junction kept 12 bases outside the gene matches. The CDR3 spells CASSQASGGLAGMGTDTQYF. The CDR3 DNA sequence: TGCGCCAGCAGCCAAGCAAGCGGCGGACTAGCGGGAATGGGCACAGATACGCAGTATTTT.

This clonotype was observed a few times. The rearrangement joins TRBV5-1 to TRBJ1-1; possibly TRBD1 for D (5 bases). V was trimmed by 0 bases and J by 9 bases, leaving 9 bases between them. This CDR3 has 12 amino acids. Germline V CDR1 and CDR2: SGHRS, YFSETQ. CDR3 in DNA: TGCGCCAGCAGCTTGGCGGGGGGTCAAGCTTTCTTT. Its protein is CASSLAGGQAFF.

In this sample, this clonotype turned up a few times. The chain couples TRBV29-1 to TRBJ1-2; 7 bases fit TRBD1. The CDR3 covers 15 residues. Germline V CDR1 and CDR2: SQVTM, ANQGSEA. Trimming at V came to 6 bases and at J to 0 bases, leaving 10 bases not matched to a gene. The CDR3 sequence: CSVNPATGTNYGYTF. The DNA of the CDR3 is TGCAGCGTGAATCCCGCGACAGGGACTAACTATGGCTACACCTTC.

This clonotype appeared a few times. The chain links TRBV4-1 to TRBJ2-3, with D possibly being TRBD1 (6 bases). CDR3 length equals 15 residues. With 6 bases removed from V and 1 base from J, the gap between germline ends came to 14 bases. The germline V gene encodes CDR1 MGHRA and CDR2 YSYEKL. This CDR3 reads CASRRDQGRTDTQYF. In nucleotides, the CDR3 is TGCGCCAGCAGACGGGACCAGGGGCGCACAGATACGCAGTATTTT.

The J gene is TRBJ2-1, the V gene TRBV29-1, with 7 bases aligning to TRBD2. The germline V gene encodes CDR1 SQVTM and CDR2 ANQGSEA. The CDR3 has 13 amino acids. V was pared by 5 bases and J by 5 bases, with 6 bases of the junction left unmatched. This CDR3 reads CSVSLAGHNEQFF. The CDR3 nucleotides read TGCAGCGTTTCCTTAGCGGGCCACAATGAGCAGTTCTTC.

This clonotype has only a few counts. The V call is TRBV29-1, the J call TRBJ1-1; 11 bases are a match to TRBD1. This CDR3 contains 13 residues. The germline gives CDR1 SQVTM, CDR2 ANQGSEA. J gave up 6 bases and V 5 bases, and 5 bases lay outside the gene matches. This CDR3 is CSVPGTGGPEAFF. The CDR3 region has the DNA TGCAGCGTTCCCGGGACAGGGGGTCCTGAAGCTTTCTTT.

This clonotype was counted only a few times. In DNA form, the CDR3 reads TGCAGCGTTGGTGTCACACAAACGATAACCCAGTACTTC. Its translation: CSVGVTQTITQYF. The chain links TRBV29-1 to TRBJ2-5, with unresolved D. This CDR3 has 13 residues. V dropped 4 bases and J dropped 8 bases, with 17 bases sitting between them. Germline V lookup: CDR1 SQVTM, CDR2 ANQGSEA.

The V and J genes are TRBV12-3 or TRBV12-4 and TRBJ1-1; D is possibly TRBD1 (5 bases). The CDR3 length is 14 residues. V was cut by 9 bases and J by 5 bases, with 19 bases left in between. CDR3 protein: CASDTREGRTEAFF. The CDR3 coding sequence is TGTGCCAGTGATACCAGGGAAGGGAGAACTGAAGCTTTCTTT.

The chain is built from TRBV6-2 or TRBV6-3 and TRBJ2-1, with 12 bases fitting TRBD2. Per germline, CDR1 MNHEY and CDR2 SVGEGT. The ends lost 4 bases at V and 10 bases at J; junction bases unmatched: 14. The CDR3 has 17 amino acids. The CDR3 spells CASSSDLAGGPLGEQFF. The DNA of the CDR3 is TGTGCCAGCAGTTCGGATCTAGCGGGAGGGCCTCTCGGCGAGCAGTTCTTC.

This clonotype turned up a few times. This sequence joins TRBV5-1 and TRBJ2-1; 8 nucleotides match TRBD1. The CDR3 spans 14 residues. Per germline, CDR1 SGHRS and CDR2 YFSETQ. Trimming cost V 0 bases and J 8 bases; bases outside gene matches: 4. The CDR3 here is CASSLGQGTHEQFF. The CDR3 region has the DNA TGCGCCAGCAGCTTGGGACAGGGGACTCATGAGCAGTTCTTC.

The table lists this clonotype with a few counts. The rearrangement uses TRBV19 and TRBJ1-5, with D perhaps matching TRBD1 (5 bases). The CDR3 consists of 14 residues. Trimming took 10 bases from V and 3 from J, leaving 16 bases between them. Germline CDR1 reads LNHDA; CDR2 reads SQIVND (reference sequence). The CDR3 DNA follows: TGTGCCACACAGACCGGGGCTCCCAATCAGCCCCAGCATTTT. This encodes CATQTGAPNQPQHF.

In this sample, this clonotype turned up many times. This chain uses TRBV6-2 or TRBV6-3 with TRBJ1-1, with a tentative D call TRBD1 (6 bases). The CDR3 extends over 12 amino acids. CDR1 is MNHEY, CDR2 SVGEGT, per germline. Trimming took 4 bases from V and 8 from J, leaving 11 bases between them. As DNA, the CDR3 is TGTGCCAGCAGTTTCCTGGGACAAGAAGCTTTCTTT. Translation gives CASSFLGQEAFF.

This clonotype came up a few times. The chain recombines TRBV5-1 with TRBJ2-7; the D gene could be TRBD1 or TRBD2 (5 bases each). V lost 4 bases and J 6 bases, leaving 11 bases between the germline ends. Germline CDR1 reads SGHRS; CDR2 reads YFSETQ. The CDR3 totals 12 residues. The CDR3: CASSPRGVEQYF. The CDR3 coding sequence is TGCGCCAGCAGCCCCCGGGGCGTCGAGCAGTACTTC.

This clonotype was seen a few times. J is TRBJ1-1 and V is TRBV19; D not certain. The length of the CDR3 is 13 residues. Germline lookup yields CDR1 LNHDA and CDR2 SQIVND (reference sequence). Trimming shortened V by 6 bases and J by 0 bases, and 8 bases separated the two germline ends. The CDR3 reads CASSPWVNTEAFF. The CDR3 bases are TGTGCCAGTAGCCCGTGGGTGAACACTGAAGCTTTCTTT.

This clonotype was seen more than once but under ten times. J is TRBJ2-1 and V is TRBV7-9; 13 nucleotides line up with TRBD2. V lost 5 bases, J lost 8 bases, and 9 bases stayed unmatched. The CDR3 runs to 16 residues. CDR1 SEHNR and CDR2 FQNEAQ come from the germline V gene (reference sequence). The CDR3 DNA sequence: TGTGCCAGCAGCCGTTCGGGACTAGCGGGGAGGGATGAGCAGTTCTTC. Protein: CASSRSGLAGRDEQFF. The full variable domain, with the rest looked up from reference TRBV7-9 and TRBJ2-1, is DTGVSQNPRHKITKRGQNVTFRCDPISEHNRLYWYRQTLGQGPEFLTYFQNEAQLEKSRLLSDRFSAERPKGSFSTLEIQRTEQGDSAMYLCASSRSGLAGRDEQFFGPGTRLTVL.

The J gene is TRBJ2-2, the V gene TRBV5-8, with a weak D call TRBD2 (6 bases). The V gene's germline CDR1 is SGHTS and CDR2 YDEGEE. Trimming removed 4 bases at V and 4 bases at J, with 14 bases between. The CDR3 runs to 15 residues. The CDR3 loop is CASSRRGVGTGELFF. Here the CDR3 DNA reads TGTGCCAGCAGCCGGCGGGGAGTAGGCACCGGGGAGCTGTTTTTT. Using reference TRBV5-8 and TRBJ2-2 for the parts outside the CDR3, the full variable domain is EAGVTQSPTHLIKTRGQQATLRCSPISGHTSVYWYQQALGLGLQFLLWYDEGEERNRGNFPPRFSGRQFPNYSSELNVNALELEDSALYLCASSRRGVGTGELFFGEGSRLTVL.